This T cell receptor beta chain was identified in a study of blood T cell repertoires in COVID-19. Study summary: From T cells, B-cell-depleted T cells, or PBMCs came the material, which was cDNA or gDNA.

Original handling: The authors estimated nucleated cell counts from reference gene primer amplification. The table came from immunoSEQ multiplex PCR; TCRdb's copy has only in-frame clones and leaves some out. V and J calls and clone size are as listed in that table; D and trimming were resolved from the DNA. This table holds over 200,000 clones, about four fifths found once. Study members were between roughly 18 and 100 years old and lived in roughly 24 US regions. The CDR3 is 13 amino acids. V lost 2 bases and J lost 2, with 6 bases in between. The material sequenced was PBMCs or T cells enriched from blood (not recorded which). The TCR was taken from a man in his sixties who had recovered from COVID-19. The chain employs TRBV12-3 or TRBV12-4 and TRBJ1-2; D not resolved. CDR3 region: CASSLSSNYGYTF. The CDR3 region has the DNA TGTGCCAGCAGTTTATCTTCCAACTATGGCTACACCTTC.